This T cell receptor beta chain was captured in a study of glioma-infiltrating T cells after dendritic cell vaccination. The assay was immunoSEQ multiplex PCR, and TCRdb's table has in-frame clones only and misses some. The table records some 73,000 clones, almost 85% of them present only once. The V gene's germline CDR1 is SGHTA and CDR2 FQGTGA. The CDR3 extends over 14 amino acids. Trimming shortened V by 5 bases and J by 1 base, and 11 bases separated the two germline ends. Isocitrate dehydrogenase mutation was absent in all glioblastoma patients. PBMC sampling occurred before vaccination, two weeks after the third dose, and at progression.

The clonotype comes from a human donor with glioblastoma. The sequences come from blood, collected before dendritic cell vaccination. This sequence joins TRBV7-3 and TRBJ1-1, with a tentative D call TRBD1 (5 bases). As DNA, the CDR3 is TGTGCCAGCAGCGTATCGACAGAGAACACTGAAGCTTTCTTT. It specifies CASSVSTENTEAFF.